The entry below describes one T cell receptor beta chain. The data stem from a study of blood T cell repertoires in COVID-19. This CDR3 comprises 13 residues. Trimming cost V 4 bases and J 5 bases; bases outside gene matches: 3. Germline assignment: CDR1 SNHLY and CDR2 FYNNEI. Clones were read by immunoSEQ multiplex PCR, and TCRdb kept only the in-frame ones, dropping some. The sample includes around 270,000 clones, about nine tenths of them seen just once. Source material: peripheral blood. The sequence was collected from a young adult with COVID-19, enrolled during active disease. The chain employs TRBV2 and TRBJ2-5; TRBD1 matches at 8 bases. CDR3 sequence reads: CASSGYRGETQYF. CDR3 DNA: TGTGCCAGCAGTGGTTACAGGGGGGAGACCCAGTACTTC.